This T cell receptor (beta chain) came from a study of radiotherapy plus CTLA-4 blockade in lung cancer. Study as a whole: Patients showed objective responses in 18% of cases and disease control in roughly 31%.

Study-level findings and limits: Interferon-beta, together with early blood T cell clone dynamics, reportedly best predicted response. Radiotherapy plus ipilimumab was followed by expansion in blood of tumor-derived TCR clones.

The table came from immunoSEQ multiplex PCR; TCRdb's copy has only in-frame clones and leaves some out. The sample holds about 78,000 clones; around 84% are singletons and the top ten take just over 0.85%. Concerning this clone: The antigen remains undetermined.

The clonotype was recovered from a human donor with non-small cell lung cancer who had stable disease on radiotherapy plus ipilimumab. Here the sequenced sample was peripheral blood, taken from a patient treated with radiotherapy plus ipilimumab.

The CDR3 loop reads CASSFGAPYEQYF. CDR3 nucleotide sequence: TGTGCCAGCAGTTTCGGGGCCCCCTACGAGCAGTACTTC. V is TRBV28 and J is TRBJ2-7; D tentatively reads TRBD1 or TRBD2 (5 bases each). V lost 3 bases, J lost 2 bases, and 8 bases lay in between. Germline V gives CDR1 MDHEN, CDR2 SYDVKM. The CDR3 spans 13 residues.